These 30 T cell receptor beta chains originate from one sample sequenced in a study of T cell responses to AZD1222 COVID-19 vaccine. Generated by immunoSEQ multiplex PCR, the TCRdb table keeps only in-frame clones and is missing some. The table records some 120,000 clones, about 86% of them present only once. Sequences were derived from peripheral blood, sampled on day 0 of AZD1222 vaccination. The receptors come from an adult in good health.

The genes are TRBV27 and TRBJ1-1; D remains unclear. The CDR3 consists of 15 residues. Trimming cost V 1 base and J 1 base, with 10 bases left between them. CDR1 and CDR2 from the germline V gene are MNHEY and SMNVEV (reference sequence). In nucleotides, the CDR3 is TGTGCCAGCAGTTTATTATCACATTCGAACACTGAAGCTTTCTTT. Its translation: CASSLLSHSNTEAFF.

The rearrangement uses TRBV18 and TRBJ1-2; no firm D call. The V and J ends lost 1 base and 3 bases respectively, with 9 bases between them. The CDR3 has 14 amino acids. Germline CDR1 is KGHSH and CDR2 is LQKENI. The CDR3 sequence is CASSPRAGDYGYTF. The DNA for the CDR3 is TGTGCCAGCTCACCACGCGCAGGAGACTATGGCTACACCTTC.

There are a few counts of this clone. CDR3 nucleotides: TGTGCCAGTAGTATTCTCCGGCCGAACACCGGGGAGCTGTTTTTT. It yields the protein CASSILRPNTGELFF. The chain couples TRBV19 to TRBJ2-2; D ambiguous. CDR3 size: 15 residues. V gave up 3 bases and J gave up 0 bases, with 8 bases separating them. The V gene's germline CDR1 is LNHDA and CDR2 SQIVND (reference sequence).

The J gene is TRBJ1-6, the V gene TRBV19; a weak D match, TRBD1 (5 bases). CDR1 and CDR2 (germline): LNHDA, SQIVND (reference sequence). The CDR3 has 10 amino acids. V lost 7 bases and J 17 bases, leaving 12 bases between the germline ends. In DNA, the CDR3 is TGTGCCAGTATTGGGACGATTTTCCACTTT. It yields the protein CASIGTIFHF.

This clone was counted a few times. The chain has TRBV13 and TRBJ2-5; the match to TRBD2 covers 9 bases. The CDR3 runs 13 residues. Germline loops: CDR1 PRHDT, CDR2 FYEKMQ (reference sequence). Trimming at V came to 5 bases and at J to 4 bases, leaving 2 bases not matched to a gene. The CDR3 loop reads CASSRAGGETQYF. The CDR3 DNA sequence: TGTGCCAGCAGCCGAGCGGGGGGAGAGACCCAGTACTTC.

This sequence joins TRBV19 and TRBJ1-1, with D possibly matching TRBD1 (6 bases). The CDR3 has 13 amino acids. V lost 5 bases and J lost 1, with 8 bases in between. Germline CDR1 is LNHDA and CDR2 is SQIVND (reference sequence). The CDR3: CASSLGQNTEAFF. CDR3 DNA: TGTGCCAGTAGTCTGGGACAGAACACTGAAGCTTTCTTT. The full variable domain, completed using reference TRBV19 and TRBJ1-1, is DGGITQSPKYLFRKEGQNVTLSCEQNLNHDAMYWYRQDPGQGLRLIYYSQIVNDFQKGDIAEGYSVSREKKESFPLTVTSAQKNPTAFYLCASSLGQNTEAFFGQGTRLTVV.

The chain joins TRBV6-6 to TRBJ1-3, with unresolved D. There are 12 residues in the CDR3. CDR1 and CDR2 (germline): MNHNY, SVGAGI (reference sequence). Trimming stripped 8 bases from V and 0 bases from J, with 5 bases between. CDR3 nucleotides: TGTGCCAGCCAATCCTCTGGAAACACCATATATTTT. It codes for CASQSSGNTIYF.

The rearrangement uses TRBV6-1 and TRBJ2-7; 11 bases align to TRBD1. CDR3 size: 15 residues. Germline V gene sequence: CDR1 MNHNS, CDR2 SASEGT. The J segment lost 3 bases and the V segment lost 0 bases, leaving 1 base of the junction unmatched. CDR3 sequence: CASSEAGTGGYEQYF. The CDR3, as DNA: TGTGCCAGCAGTGAAGCGGGGACAGGGGGCTACGAGCAGTACTTC.

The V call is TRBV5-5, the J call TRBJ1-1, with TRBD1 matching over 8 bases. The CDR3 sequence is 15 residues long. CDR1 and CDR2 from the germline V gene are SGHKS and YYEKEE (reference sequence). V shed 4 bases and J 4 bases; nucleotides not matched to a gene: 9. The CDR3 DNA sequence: TGTGCCAGCAGCATATGGACAGGGAAGGTCACTGAAGCTTTCTTT. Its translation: CASSIWTGKVTEAFF.

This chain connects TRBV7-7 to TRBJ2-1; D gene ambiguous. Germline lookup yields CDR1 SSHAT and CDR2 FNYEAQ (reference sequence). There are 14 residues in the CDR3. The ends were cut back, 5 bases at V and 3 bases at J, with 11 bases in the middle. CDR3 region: CASSPSDNYNEQFF. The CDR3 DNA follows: TGTGCCAGCAGCCCAAGCGACAACTACAATGAGCAGTTCTTC.

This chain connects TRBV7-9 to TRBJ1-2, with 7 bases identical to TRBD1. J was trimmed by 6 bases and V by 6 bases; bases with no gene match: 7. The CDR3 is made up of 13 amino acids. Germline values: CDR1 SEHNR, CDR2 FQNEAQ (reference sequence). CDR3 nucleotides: TGTGCCAGCAGTTATCCCGGGACAGATGGCTACACCTTC. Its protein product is CASSYPGTDGYTF.

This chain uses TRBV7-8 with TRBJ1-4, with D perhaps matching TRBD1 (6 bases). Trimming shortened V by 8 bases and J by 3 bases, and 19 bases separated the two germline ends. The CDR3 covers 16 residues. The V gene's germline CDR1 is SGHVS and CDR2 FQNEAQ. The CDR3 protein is CASRSGYREPNEKLFF. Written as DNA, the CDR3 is TGTGCCAGCCGCTCCGGGTACAGGGAACCTAATGAAAAACTGTTTTTT.

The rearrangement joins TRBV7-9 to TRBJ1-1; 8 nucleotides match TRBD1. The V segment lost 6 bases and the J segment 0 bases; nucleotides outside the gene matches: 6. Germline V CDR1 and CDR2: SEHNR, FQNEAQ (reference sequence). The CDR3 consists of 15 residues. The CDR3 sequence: CASRRRTGLNTEAFF. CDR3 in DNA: TGTGCCAGCAGACGGAGGACAGGGTTGAACACTGAAGCTTTCTTT.

As DNA, the CDR3 is TGTGCCAGCAGTTACTGGGACAGAAGGTGGGAAGCTTTCTTT. As protein: CASSYWDRRWEAFF. The chain has TRBV6-5 and TRBJ1-1; 7 nucleotides align to TRBD1. V was clipped by 1 base and J by 8 bases; unmatched bases: 7. The CDR3 runs to 14 residues. Per germline, CDR1 MNHEY and CDR2 SVGAGI.

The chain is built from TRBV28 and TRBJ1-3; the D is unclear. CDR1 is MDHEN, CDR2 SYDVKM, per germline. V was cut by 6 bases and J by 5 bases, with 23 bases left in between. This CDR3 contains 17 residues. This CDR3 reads CASSFRTARRPRNTIYF. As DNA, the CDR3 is TGTGCCAGCAGCTTTCGGACGGCTCGCAGACCACGAAACACCATATATTTT. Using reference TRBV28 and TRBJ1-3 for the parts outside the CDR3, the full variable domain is DVKVTQSSRYLVKRTGEKVFLECVQDMDHENMFWYRQDPGLGLRLIYFSYDVKMKEKGDIPEGYSVSREKKERFSLILESASTNQTSMYLCASSFRTARRPRNTIYFGEGSWLTVV.

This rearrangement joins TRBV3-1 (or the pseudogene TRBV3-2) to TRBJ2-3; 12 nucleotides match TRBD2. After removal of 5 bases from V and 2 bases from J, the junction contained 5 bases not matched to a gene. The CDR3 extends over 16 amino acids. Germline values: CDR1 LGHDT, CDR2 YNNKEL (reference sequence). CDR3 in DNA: TGTGCCAGCAGCGTTGCTAGCGGGGGGGACACAGATACGCAGTATTTT. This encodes CASSVASGGDTDTQYF.

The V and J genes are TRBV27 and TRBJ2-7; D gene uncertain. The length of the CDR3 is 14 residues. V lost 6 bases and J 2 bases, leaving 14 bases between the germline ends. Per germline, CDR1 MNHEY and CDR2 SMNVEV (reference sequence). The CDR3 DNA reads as TGTGCCAGCAGCTCCCGTACACTTACCTACGAGCAGTACTTC. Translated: CASSSRTLTYEQYF.

Here the CDR3 reads CATSDVLNTEAFF. The CDR3 coding sequence is TGTGCCACCAGTGATGTTCTGAACACTGAAGCTTTCTTT. The chain links TRBV24-1 to TRBJ1-1, with D uncertain. Per germline, CDR1 KGHDR and CDR2 SFDVKD. This CDR3 has 13 amino acids. The V and J ends lost 3 bases and 0 bases respectively, with 4 bases between them.

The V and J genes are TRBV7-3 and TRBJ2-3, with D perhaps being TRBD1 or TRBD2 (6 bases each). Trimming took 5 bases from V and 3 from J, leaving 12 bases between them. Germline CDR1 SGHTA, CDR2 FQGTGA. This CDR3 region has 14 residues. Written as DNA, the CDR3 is TGTGCCAGCAGCCGAGGGGGGTTTACAGATACGCAGTATTTT. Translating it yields CASSRGGFTDTQYF.

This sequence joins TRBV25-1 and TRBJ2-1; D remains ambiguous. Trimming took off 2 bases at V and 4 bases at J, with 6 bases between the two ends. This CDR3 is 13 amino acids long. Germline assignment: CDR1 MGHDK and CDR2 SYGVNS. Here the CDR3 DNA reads TGTGCCAGCAGTGAACAGACTTACAATGAGCAGTTCTTC. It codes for CASSEQTYNEQFF.

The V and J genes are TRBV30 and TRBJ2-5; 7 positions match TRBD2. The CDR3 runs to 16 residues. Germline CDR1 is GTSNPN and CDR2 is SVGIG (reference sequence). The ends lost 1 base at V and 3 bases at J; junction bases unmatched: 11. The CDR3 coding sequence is TGTGCCTGGAGTGGAGGTGGCGGGAGCATCAAAGAGACCCAGTACTTC. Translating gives CAWSGGGGSIKETQYF.

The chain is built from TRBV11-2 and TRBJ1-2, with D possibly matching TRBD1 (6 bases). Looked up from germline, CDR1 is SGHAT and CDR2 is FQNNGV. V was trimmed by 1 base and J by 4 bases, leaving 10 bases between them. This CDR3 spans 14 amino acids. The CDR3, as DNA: TGTGCCAGCAGCTTAGTTGGGGGCCCCTATGGCTACACCTTC. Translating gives CASSLVGGPYGYTF. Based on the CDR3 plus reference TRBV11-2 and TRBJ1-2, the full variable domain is EAGVAQSPRYKIIEKRQSVAFWCNPISGHATLYWYQQILGQGPKLLIQFQNNGVVDDSQLPKDRFSAERLKGVDSTLKIQPAKLEDSAVYLCASSLVGGPYGYTFGSGTRLTVV.

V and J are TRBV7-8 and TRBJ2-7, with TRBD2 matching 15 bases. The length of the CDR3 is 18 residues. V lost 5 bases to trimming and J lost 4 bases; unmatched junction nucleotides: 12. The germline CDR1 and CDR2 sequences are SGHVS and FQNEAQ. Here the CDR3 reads CASSLYPGLAGGEYEQYF. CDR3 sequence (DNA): TGTGCCAGCAGCCTATACCCTGGACTAGCGGGAGGGGAGTACGAGCAGTACTTC.

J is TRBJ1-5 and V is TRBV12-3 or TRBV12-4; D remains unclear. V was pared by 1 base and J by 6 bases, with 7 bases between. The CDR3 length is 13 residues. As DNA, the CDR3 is TGTGCCAGCAGTTTAGTGTGGGGTCAGCCCCAGCATTTT. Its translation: CASSLVWGQPQHF.

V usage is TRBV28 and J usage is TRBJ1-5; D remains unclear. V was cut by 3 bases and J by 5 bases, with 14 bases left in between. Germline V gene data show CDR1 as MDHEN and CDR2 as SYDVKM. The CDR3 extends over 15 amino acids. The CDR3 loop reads CASSFTGDSDQPQHF. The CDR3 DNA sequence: TGTGCCAGCAGTTTTACCGGGGATAGTGATCAGCCCCAGCATTTT.

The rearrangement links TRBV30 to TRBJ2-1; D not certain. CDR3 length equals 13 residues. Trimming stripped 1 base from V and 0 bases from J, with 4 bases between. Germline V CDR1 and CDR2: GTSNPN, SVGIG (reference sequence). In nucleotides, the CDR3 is TGTGCCTGGAGTGACAGCTCCTACAATGAGCAGTTCTTC. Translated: CAWSDSSYNEQFF. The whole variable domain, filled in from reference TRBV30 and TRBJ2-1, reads SQTIHQWPATLVQPVGSPLSLECTVEGTSNPNLYWYRQAAGRGLQLLFYSVGIGQISSEVPQNLSASRPQDRQFILSSKKLLLSDSGFYLCAWSDSSYNEQFFGPGTRLTVL.

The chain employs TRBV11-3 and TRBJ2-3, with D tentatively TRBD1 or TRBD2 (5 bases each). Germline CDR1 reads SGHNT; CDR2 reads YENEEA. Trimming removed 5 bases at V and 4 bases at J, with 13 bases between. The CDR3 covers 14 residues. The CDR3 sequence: CASSRDRAPDTQYF. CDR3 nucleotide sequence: TGTGCCAGCAGCCGGGACCGGGCCCCAGATACGCAGTATTTT.

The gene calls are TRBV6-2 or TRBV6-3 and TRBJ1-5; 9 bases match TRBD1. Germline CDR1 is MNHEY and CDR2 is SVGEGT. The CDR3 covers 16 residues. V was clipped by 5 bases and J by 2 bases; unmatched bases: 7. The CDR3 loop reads CASSGTRDRGNQPQHF. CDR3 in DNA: TGTGCCAGCAGTGGGACCCGGGACAGGGGCAATCAGCCCCAGCATTTT.

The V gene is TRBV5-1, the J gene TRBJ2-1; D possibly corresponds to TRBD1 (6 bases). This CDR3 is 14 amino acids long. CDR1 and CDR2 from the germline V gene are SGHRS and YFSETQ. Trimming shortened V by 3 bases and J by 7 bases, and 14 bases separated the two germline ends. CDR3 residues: CASSYQHTGNEQFF. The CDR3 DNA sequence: TGCGCCAGCAGCTACCAACACACAGGGAATGAGCAGTTCTTC.

For the CDR3, the DNA is TGTGCCAGCAGCTTGGGCAGGGGGCTTGAGACCCAGTACTTC. Its translation is CASSLGRGLETQYF. The V gene is TRBV7-9, the J gene TRBJ2-5; 8 bases align to TRBD1. J lost 5 bases, V lost 3 bases, and 5 bases had no gene match. There are 14 residues in the CDR3. The V gene's germline CDR1 is SEHNR and CDR2 FQNEAQ (reference sequence).